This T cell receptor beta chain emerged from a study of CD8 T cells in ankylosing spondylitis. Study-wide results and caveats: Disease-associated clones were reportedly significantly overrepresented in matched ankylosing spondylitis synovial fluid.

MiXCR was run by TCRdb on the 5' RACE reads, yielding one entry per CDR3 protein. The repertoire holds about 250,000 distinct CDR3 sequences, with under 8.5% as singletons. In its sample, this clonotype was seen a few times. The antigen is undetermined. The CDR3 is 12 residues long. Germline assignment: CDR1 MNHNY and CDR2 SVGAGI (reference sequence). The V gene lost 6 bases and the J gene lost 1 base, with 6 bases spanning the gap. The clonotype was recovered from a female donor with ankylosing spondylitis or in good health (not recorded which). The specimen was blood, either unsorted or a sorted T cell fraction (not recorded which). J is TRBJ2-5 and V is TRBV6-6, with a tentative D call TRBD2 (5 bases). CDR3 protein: CASRRVQETQYF. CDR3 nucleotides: TGTGCCAGCAGGCGGGTCCAAGAGACCCAGTACTTC.